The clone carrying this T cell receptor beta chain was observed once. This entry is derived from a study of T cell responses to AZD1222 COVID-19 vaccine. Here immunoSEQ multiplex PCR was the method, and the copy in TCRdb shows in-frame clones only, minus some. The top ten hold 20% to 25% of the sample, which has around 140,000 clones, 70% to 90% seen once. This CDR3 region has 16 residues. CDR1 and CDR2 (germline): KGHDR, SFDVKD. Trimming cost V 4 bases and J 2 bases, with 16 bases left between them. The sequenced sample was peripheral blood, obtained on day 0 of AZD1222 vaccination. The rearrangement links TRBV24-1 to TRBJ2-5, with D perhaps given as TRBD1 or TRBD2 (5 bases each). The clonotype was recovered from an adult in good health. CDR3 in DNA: TGTGCCACCAGTGACCTTACTGGGGGTAGGCAAGAGACCCAGTACTTC. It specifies CATSDLTGGRQETQYF.